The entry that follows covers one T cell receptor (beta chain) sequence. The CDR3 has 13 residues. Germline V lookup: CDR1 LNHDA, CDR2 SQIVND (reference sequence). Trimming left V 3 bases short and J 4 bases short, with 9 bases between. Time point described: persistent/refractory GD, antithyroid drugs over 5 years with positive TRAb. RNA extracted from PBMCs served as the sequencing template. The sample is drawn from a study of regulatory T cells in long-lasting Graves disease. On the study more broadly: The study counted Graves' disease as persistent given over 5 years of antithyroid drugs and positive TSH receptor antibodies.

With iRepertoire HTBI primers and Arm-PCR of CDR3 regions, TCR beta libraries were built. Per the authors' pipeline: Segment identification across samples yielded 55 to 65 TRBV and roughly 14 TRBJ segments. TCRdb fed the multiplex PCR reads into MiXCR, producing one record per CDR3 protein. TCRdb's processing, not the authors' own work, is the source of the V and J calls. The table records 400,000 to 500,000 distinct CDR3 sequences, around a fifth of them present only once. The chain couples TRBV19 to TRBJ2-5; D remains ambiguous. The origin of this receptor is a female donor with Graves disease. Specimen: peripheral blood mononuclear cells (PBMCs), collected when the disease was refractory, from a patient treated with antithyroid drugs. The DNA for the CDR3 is TGTGCCAGTAGTATTCAGCTGGGAGAGACCCAGTACTTC. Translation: CASSIQLGETQYF.